This T cell receptor (beta chain) is from a study of T cells in Graves' hyperthyroidism and ophthalmopathy. Background on the study: Blood from the periphery was taken at initial diagnosis, before any treatment. Study conclusions and caveats: Expanded thyroid clonotypes (above 0.001) were mostly also found in blood. The model identified upcoming ophthalmopathy a median approximately six months ahead of onset.

This clonotype was seen repeatedly, ten times or more. Its antigen is unknown. TCR beta CDR3 region amplification was performed from RNA transcripts. HTBI primers were employed in a first-round RT-PCR of the TCR CDR3. One entry per CDR3 protein results from TCRdb running MiXCR on the multiplex PCR reads. The table includes a few hundred thousand distinct CDR3 sequences, 15% to 20% detected once. Diagnostic assessment was based on clinical symptoms, serum thyroxine and TRAb, thyroid ultrasound and orbital computed tomography. Germline V lookup: CDR1 LGHDT, CDR2 YNNKEL (reference sequence). The CDR3 runs 15 residues. Trimming left V 1 base short and J 5 bases short, with 14 bases between.

The sample consisted of blood. The source of this sequence is a man in his forties or fifties with Graves' hyperthyroidism. The rearrangement links TRBV3-1 to TRBJ2-5; the D gene is possibly TRBD1 (6 bases). The CDR3 DNA reads as TGTGCCAGCAGCCAAGGGGGGCTGCCGAGGGAGACCCAGTACTTC. Its translation is CASSQGGLPRETQYF.